This T cell receptor beta chain was identified during a study of blood T cell repertoires in COVID-19. Study as a whole: Samples representing acute and convalescent COVID-19 were sourced from the United States, Italy and Spain. T cells, B-cell-depleted T cells, or PBMCs supplied cDNA or gDNA.

The table lists this clone with a few counts. TCRdb's copy holds only in-frame clones and misses some; the assay was immunoSEQ multiplex PCR. The sample lists 350,000 to 400,000 clones; roughly 90% were seen once. The CDR3 is 13 amino acids. CDR1 LNHDA and CDR2 SQIVND come from the germline V gene (reference sequence). Trimming at V came to 7 bases and at J to 5 bases, leaving 4 bases not matched to a gene. The sequenced sample consisted of peripheral blood. The genes are TRBV19 and TRBJ2-5; TRBD2 aligns across 10 bases. The clonotype comes from a woman aged 30 to 39 with COVID-19, enrolled during active disease. The CDR3 loop reads CASMASGSETQYF. The CDR3 DNA reads as TGTGCCAGTATGGCTAGCGGGAGCGAGACCCAGTACTTC.